Shown below are 2 T cell receptor beta chains from a single sample sequenced in a study of T-cell reconstitution after alpha-beta-depleted transplantation in children. Unique molecular identifiers were incorporated into the prepared TCRbeta library. Using its own MiXCR run on the PCR reads, TCRdb lists one record per CDR3 protein. The table records about a million distinct CDR3 sequences, less than 30% of them present only once. The sequences come from PBMCs, mostly from graft donor cells, collected 360 days after TCRalphabeta/CD19-depleted stem cell transplant. The receptors were sampled from a boy under three years old who had a stem cell transplant for SCID, so the T cells may come from the graft donor.

The rearrangement links TRBV5-5 to TRBJ2-1, with D perhaps matching TRBD1 (6 bases). Trimming took 5 bases from V and 5 from J, leaving 11 bases between them. Germline CDR1 reads SGHKS; CDR2 reads YYEKEE (reference sequence). This CDR3 has 13 residues. The CDR3 DNA reads TGTGCCAGCAGAGGGGGTACAGACAATGAGCAGTTCTTC. It is translated as CASRGGTDNEQFF.

This chain links TRBV7-9 with TRBJ2-3, with TRBD2 as a possible D gene (5 bases). The length of the CDR3 is 15 residues. The V and J ends lost 5 bases and 2 bases respectively, with 14 bases between them. Germline assignment: CDR1 SEHNR and CDR2 FQNEAQ (reference sequence). The CDR3 loop is CASSPKLGNTDTQYF. In nucleotides, the CDR3 is TGTGCCAGCAGCCCGAAACTAGGGAACACAGATACGCAGTATTTT.